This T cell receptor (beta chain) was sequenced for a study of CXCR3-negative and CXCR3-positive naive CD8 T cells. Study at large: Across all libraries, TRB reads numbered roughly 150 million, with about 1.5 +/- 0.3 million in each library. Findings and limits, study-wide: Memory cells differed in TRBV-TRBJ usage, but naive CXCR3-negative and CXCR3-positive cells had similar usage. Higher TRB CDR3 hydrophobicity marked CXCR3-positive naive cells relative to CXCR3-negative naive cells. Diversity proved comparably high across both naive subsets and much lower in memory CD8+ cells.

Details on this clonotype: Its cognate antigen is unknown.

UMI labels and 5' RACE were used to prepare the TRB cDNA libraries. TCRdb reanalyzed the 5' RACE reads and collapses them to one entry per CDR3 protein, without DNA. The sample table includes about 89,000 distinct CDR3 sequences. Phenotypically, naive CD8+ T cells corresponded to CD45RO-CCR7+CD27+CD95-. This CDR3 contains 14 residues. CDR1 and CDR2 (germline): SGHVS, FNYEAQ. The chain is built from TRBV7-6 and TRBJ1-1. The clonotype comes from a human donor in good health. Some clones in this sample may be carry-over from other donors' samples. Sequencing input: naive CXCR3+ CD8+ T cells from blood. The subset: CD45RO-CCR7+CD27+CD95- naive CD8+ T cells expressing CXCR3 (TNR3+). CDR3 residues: CASSPLSVNTEAFF.